This TCR beta chain was observed in a study of a mutant IDH1 vaccine in newly diagnosed glioma. Study in general: Antecedent treatment encompassed radiotherapy, temozolomide, or their combination; the majority received both.

Findings and caveats of the study: Pseudoprogression apparently lacked any relation to changes in top peripheral T cell clonotypes. Overall, 85% to 95% of patients had vaccine-induced immune responses.

Worth noting for this clone: Its specificity is not known.

V shed 0 bases and J shed 5 bases, with 13 bases lying between them. The germline gives CDR1 LGHNA, CDR2 YSLEER. The CDR3 totals 15 residues. Only in-frame clones appear in the TCRdb table, and some are missing; sequencing was by immunoSEQ multiplex PCR. The sample has roughly 35,000 clones; around nine tenths are singletons. Time point meaning: baseline, week 1 (first vaccination visit). Treatment of the sample: pre-vaccination baseline after standard-of-care therapy. Each astrocytoma in the donors was new, WHO grade 3 or 4, IDH1-mutant and ATRX-lost. J is TRBJ2-5 and V is TRBV4-3; D not resolved. The sequencing here drew on PBMCs, taken from a glioma patient treated with radiotherapy, temozolomide or both. The source is a woman in her thirties or forties with glioma. CDR3 in DNA: TGCGCCAGCAGCCAAGATCATGGATTCGGGGAGACCCAGTACTTC. Translating it yields CASSQDHGFGETQYF.